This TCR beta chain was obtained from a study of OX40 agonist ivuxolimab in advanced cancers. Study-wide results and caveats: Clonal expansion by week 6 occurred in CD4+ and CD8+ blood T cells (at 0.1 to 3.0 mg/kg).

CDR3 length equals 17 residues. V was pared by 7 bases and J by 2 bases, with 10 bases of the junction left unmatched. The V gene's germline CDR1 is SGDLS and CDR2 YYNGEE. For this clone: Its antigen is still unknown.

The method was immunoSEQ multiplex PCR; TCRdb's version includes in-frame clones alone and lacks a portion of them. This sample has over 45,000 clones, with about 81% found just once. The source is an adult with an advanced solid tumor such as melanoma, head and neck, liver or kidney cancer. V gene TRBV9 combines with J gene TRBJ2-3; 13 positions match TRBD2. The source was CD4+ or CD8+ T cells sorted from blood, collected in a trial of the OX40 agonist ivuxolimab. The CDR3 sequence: CASAPRTSGGTTDTQYF. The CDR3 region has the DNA TGTGCCAGCGCCCCGCGGACTAGCGGGGGAACCACAGATACGCAGTATTTT.